Given below is one TCR beta chain in context. This entry is derived from a study of cytomegalovirus exposure and HLA in healthy donors. Study overall: Of over 300 genotyped donors, about 81% clustered with self-reported Caucasian donors.

PCR employed 60 Vbeta and 13 Jbeta primers. The repertoire was sequenced with immunoSEQ multiplex PCR; TCRdb's copy has only in-frame clones and lacks some. The sample has around 170,000 clones; roughly 79% are singletons. The V segment lost 2 bases and the J segment 3 bases; nucleotides outside the gene matches: 3. This CDR3 contains 15 residues. CDR1 is MDHEN, CDR2 SYDVKM, per germline. The TCR was taken from a middle-aged woman in good health and CMV-seropositive. Sequenced input: PBMCs. The chain combines TRBV28 with TRBJ2-3; 9 bases agree with TRBD2. The CDR3: CASSLRLAGTDTQYF. The CDR3 region has the DNA TGTGCCAGCAGTTTAAGGCTAGCGGGGACAGATACGCAGTATTTT.